These 25 T cell receptor beta chains originate from one sample sequenced in a study of blood T cell repertoires in COVID-19. Clones were sequenced by immunoSEQ multiplex PCR, and TCRdb holds only the in-frame ones, with some missing. The data contain 90,000 to 140,000 clones, roughly 80% of them singletons. The sample consisted of peripheral blood. These TCRs come from an elderly woman with acute or convalescent COVID-19.

The rearrangement uses TRBV19 and TRBJ2-2; TRBD2 matches at 9 bases. Per the germline V gene, CDR1 is LNHDA and CDR2 is SQIVND (reference sequence). This CDR3 has 17 residues. With V trimmed by 7 bases and J by 3 bases, 12 bases remained unmatched. The CDR3 loop is CASTTRAGGPHTGELFF. CDR3 DNA sequence: TGTGCCAGTACCACTAGGGCGGGAGGGCCTCACACCGGGGAGCTGTTTTTT.

The J gene is TRBJ1-5, the V gene TRBV28, with D hard to call. Per germline, CDR1 MDHEN and CDR2 SYDVKM. CDR3 size: 15 residues. The ends were cut back, 5 bases at V and 4 bases at J, with 15 bases in the middle. CDR3 amino acids: CASSLPRVSNQPQHF. CDR3 nucleotide sequence: TGTGCCAGCAGTCTCCCACGGGTTTCGAATCAGCCCCAGCATTTT.

This clone came up a few times. V gene TRBV10-3 combines with J gene TRBJ1-4; TRBD1 is a possible D gene (5 bases). Trimming removed 6 bases from V and 6 bases from J, with 14 bases in between. The CDR3 totals 14 residues. From germline, CDR1 is ENHRY and CDR2 SYGVKD. In DNA, the CDR3 is TGTGCCATCAGAGGGCCAGGGTCCGATGAAAAACTGTTTTTT. Protein product: CAIRGPGSDEKLFF.

V usage is TRBV19 and J usage is TRBJ1-5; the match to TRBD1 covers 7 bases. Germline trimming cut 5 bases from V and 1 base from J; bases unmatched to any gene: 8. CDR3 length: 16 residues. CDR1 LNHDA and CDR2 SQIVND come from the germline V gene (reference sequence). The DNA of the CDR3 is TGTGCCAGTAGTTTAAGGGGGCAGGGGAGCAATCAGCCCCAGCATTTT. This encodes CASSLRGQGSNQPQHF.

The chain has TRBV30 and TRBJ2-3; 8 nucleotides align to TRBD2. The CDR3 spans 14 residues. With 3 bases clipped from V and 0 bases from J, the junction kept 2 bases outside the gene matches. Germline CDR1 is GTSNPN and CDR2 is SVGIG (reference sequence). CDR3 DNA: TGTGCCTGGAGAACTAGCGGTAGCACAGATACGCAGTATTTT. Translation: CAWRTSGSTDTQYF.

As DNA, the CDR3 is TGCGCCAGCAGCTCTGGGACAGCCCCGAATCAGCCCCAGCATTTT. Amino acid sequence: CASSSGTAPNQPQHF. This chain uses TRBV5-1 with TRBJ1-5, with 7 bases matching TRBD1. This CDR3 has 15 amino acids. In germline, CDR1 is SGHRS, CDR2 YFSETQ. With V trimmed by 3 bases and J by 4 bases, 7 bases remained unmatched.

This chain joins TRBV7-9 and TRBJ2-6; 7 bases agree with TRBD1. The ends lost 6 bases at V and 1 base at J; junction bases unmatched: 9. This CDR3 is built from 17 residues. Per the germline V gene, CDR1 is SEHNR and CDR2 is FQNEAQ (reference sequence). CDR3 in amino acids: CASSPRQGYSGANVLTF. The CDR3 region has the DNA TGTGCCAGCAGTCCGAGACAGGGTTATTCTGGGGCCAACGTCCTGACTTTC.

The chain uses TRBV11-2 and TRBJ2-7, with 9 bases fitting TRBD2. Germline V CDR1 and CDR2: SGHAT, FQNNGV. The CDR3 extends over 15 amino acids. The V gene end was trimmed by 5 bases and the J gene end by 0 bases; junction bases not matched to a gene: 5. CDR3 bases: TGTGCCAGCAGCCCTACTAGCGGGTTCTCCTACGAGCAGTACGTC. This sequence encodes CASSPTSGFSYEQYV.

This clone was detected only a few times. The V call is TRBV11-3, the J call TRBJ1-1; 9 bases align to TRBD1. The ends lost 5 bases at V and 4 bases at J; junction bases unmatched: 8. This CDR3 has 15 residues. The germline CDR1 and CDR2 sequences are SGHNT and YENEEA. The CDR3 DNA is TGTGCCAGCAGCGCCGGGACAGGGAGTCGCACTGAAGCTTTCTTT. As protein: CASSAGTGSRTEAFF.

This chain links TRBV11-3 with TRBJ2-3; the match to TRBD2 covers 8 bases. Losses at the gene ends were 0 bases for V and 0 bases for J; bases not matched to a gene: 5. This CDR3 comprises 17 residues. Germline values: CDR1 SGHNT, CDR2 YENEEA. This chain's CDR3 is CASSLDLAGHSTDTQYF. In DNA, the CDR3 is TGTGCCAGCAGCTTAGATCTAGCGGGCCATAGCACAGATACGCAGTATTTT.

The V call is TRBV21-1, the J call TRBJ2-7; the DNA was not compared with TRBD1, the D call given in the table. TRBV21-1 represents a pseudogene. The CDR3 is 15 amino acids. CDR3 bases: TGTGCCAGCAGCAATTCTACGGACAGAGACTACGAGCAGTACGTC. Residues: CASSNSTDRDYEQYV.

The genes are TRBV28 and TRBJ2-6; weak D call: TRBD2 (5 bases). This CDR3 is 16 amino acids long. Trimming stripped 5 bases from V and 2 bases from J, with 13 bases between. Germline CDR1 is MDHEN and CDR2 is SYDVKM. CDR3 nucleotide sequence: TGTGCCAGCAGTACCGGAGGAGATCCTGGGGCCAACGTCCTGACTTTC. It yields the protein CASSTGGDPGANVLTF.

A word on this clone: At one boundary the junction diverges from the germline segment, which might be a read error. This sequence joins TRBV5-4 and TRBJ2-5, with TRBD1 matching over 8 bases. The CDR3 has 15 amino acids. Germline lookup yields CDR1 SGHNT and CDR2 YYREEE (reference sequence). The CDR3 here is CASRLVSGGRETQYF. As DNA, the CDR3 is TGTGCCAGCAGATTGGTTTCAGGGGGCAGGGAGACCCAGTACTTC.

The CDR3: CASRAGGSSYEQYV. The CDR3 nucleotides read TGTGCCAGCAGGGCGGGGGGGAGCTCCTACGAGCAGTACGTC. The chain couples TRBV6-5 to TRBJ2-7; 9 positions match TRBD2. This CDR3 contains 14 residues. The trim removed 6 bases at V and 0 bases at J, leaving 3 bases unmatched. Per germline, CDR1 MNHEY and CDR2 SVGAGI.

The V and J genes are TRBV10-2 and TRBJ1-2, with D tentatively TRBD1 (5 bases). Germline V lookup: CDR1 WSHSY, CDR2 SAAADI. The CDR3 covers 14 residues. The V and J ends lost 10 bases and 3 bases respectively, with 18 bases between them. Here the CDR3 reads CAIGPQGGDYGYTF. In DNA, the CDR3 is TGCGCCATAGGGCCTCAGGGAGGTGACTATGGCTACACCTTC.

This clone has a single count. The chain couples TRBV28 to TRBJ2-7; D remains unclear. Germline V gene data show CDR1 as MDHEN and CDR2 as SYDVKM. The CDR3 sequence is 14 residues long. V was shortened by 7 bases and J by 0 bases, with 13 bases between the two germline ends. The CDR3 reads CASNPGSSSYEQYF. The CDR3 nucleotides are TGTGCCAGCAACCCAGGCTCAAGCTCCTACGAGCAGTACTTC.

The chain joins TRBV7-2 to TRBJ1-2; possibly TRBD1 for D (6 bases). V lost 2 bases, J lost 7 bases, and 20 bases lay in between. The CDR3 loop spans 16 amino acids. Germline CDR1 reads SGHTA; CDR2 reads FQGNSA. In DNA, the CDR3 is TGTGCCAGCAGCTTACTTGGGAGGGGGTCTGCTGGTGGCTACACCTTC. Protein product: CASSLLGRGSAGGYTF.

The chain is built from TRBV10-3 and TRBJ2-3; D may be TRBD2 (5 bases). Germline CDR1 is ENHRY and CDR2 is SYGVKD. The CDR3 has 16 amino acids. Trimming took 4 bases from V and 6 from J, leaving 20 bases between them. The CDR3 here is CAISGGRGSNSDTQYF. The CDR3 nucleotides are TGTGCCATCAGTGGGGGTCGGGGATCCAACTCGGATACGCAGTATTTT.

The chain joins TRBV3-1 (or the pseudogene TRBV3-2) to TRBJ2-2; weak D call: TRBD1 (5 bases). This CDR3 comprises 12 residues. Germline assignment: CDR1 LGHDT and CDR2 YNNKEL (reference sequence). Deletions cut 1 base from V and 8 bases from J, with 5 bases between. CDR3 in DNA: TGTGCCAGCAGCCAAGGGACAGGGGAGCTGTTTTTT. The encoded protein is CASSQGTGELFF.

The chain uses TRBV6-1 and TRBJ2-2, with 8 nucleotides matching TRBD2. V lost 2 bases, J lost 2 bases, and 4 bases stayed unmatched. The CDR3 is 16 amino acids. Germline V lookup: CDR1 MNHNS, CDR2 SASEGT. The CDR3 DNA reads TGTGCCAGCAGTGAACCGAGCGGGAGCAACACCGGGGAGCTGTTTTTT. This encodes CASSEPSGSNTGELFF.

The chain couples TRBV28 to TRBJ2-2; maybe TRBD2 (5 bases). CDR1 is MDHEN and CDR2 is SYDVKM in the germline V gene. The V and J ends lost 4 bases and 5 bases respectively, with 11 bases between them. CDR3 length: 14 amino acids. The CDR3 DNA reads as TGTGCCAGCAGTTCCCCTGGGGAGACCGGGGAGCTGTTTTTT. It yields the protein CASSSPGETGELFF. The whole variable domain, filled in from reference TRBV28 and TRBJ2-2, reads DVKVTQSSRYLVKRTGEKVFLECVQDMDHENMFWYRQDPGLGLRLIYFSYDVKMKEKGDIPEGYSVSREKKERFSLILESASTNQTSMYLCASSSPGETGELFFGEGSRLTVL.

The J gene is TRBJ1-2, the V gene TRBV19; 7 nucleotides match TRBD1. The germline V gene has CDR1 LNHDA and CDR2 SQIVND (reference sequence). The CDR3 is 13 amino acids. Trimming at V came to 9 bases and at J to 4 bases, leaving 8 bases not matched to a gene. Here the CDR3 reads CASLNRDSYGYTF. Here the CDR3 DNA reads TGTGCCAGCCTTAATCGGGACAGCTATGGCTACACCTTC.

This clone was seen many times. The chain couples TRBV25-1 to TRBJ1-5; the match to TRBD1 covers 7 bases. The CDR3 totals 16 residues. J was trimmed by 12 bases and V by 11 bases; bases with no gene match: 25. Germline loops: CDR1 MGHDK, CDR2 SYGVNS. CDR3 DNA sequence: TGTGCCCAAGTGGCCCCAGGACAGGTCCCTTTTGGTATCCAGCATTTT. It specifies CAQVAPGQVPFGIQHF.

The chain has TRBV6-8 and TRBJ1-4; TRBD1 is a possible D gene (5 bases). Trimming removed 3 bases at V and 3 bases at J, with 8 bases between. CDR3 size: 14 residues. Germline lookup yields CDR1 MNHGY and CDR2 SAAAGT. CDR3 protein: CASSYDSANEKLFF. CDR3 coding DNA: TGTGCCAGCAGTTATGACAGTGCTAATGAAAAACTGTTTTTT.

The chain uses TRBV18 and TRBJ1-1; 7 positions agree with TRBD1. The CDR3 totals 15 residues. J lost 0 bases, V lost 4 bases, and 5 bases had no gene match. Germline CDR1 is KGHSH and CDR2 is LQKENI. The DNA for the CDR3 is TGTGCCAGCTCACGGACGACAGGGTTGAACACTGAAGCTTTCTTT. Translating gives CASSRTTGLNTEAFF.